The 14 T cell receptor beta chains below all came from one sample that was sequenced in a study of blood T cell repertoires in COVID-19 (dated by TCRdb to 2020 to 2022). Library construction relied on the immunoSEQ multiplex PCR assay. Imported from immuneACCESS, the table was reduced by TCRdb to in-frame sequences with V and J called. These copies leave out some clones; in studies compared against another copy, an unresolved V gene accounts for under half, and the cause of the remainder is not known. The table for this sample lists roughly 170,000 clones; 70% to 85% of them were counted only once. The ten largest clones capture over 9.5% of the sample. Specimen: PBMCs or T cells enriched from blood (not recorded which). These receptor sequences come from a middle-aged man who had recovered from COVID-19.

The J gene is TRBJ1-2, the V gene TRBV28, with 7 bases identical to TRBD1. This CDR3 is 14 amino acids long. The ends lost 2 bases at V and 3 bases at J; junction bases unmatched: 3. Germline V lookup: CDR1 MDHEN, CDR2 SYDVKM. CDR3 coding DNA: TGTGCCAGCAGTTTAAGCACAGGGGACTATGGCTACACCTTC. Translation: CASSLSTGDYGYTF.

V and J are TRBV3-1 (or the pseudogene TRBV3-2) and TRBJ2-2; 11 bases align to TRBD1. The CDR3 runs 18 residues. The ends lost 0 bases at V and 2 bases at J; junction bases unmatched: 5. Germline V gene data show CDR1 as LGHDT and CDR2 as YNNKEL (reference sequence). The CDR3 loop reads CASSQDRGQGVNTGELFF. CDR3 in DNA: TGTGCCAGCAGCCAAGATAGGGGACAGGGGGTAAACACCGGGGAGCTGTTTTTT.

The gene calls are TRBV19 and TRBJ1-2; D uncertain. The CDR3 has 10 amino acids. Germline V CDR1 and CDR2: LNHDA, SQIVND (reference sequence). V shed 4 bases and J shed 8 bases, with 5 bases lying between them. CDR3 sequence reads: CASSTPGYTF. DNA of the CDR3: TGTGCCAGTAGTACCCCGGGCTACACCTTC.

V is TRBV11-2 and J is TRBJ2-2; TRBD1 might be the D (7 bases). Trimming took off 5 bases at V and 7 bases at J, with 14 bases between the two ends. The CDR3 spans 14 residues. CDR1 is SGHAT, CDR2 FQNNGV, per germline. The CDR3 coding sequence is TGTGCCAGCAGCCTTCGACAGGGAGGCGGGGAGCTGTTTTTT. This gives the protein CASSLRQGGGELFF.

This chain links TRBV2 with TRBJ1-1, with D possibly matching TRBD1 (5 bases). Per the germline V gene, CDR1 is SNHLY and CDR2 is FYNNEI. This CDR3 region has 16 residues. Trimming removed 5 bases from V and 1 base from J, with 17 bases in between. Written as DNA, the CDR3 is TGTGCCAGCAGTTCCTCCCCGGGGGTTGGGAACACTGAAGCTTTCTTT. It codes for CASSSSPGVGNTEAFF.

This clone appeared a single time. The chain combines TRBV19 with TRBJ2-7; 9 bases are a match to TRBD2. V gave up 6 bases and J gave up 0 bases; unmatched junction bases: 3. CDR3 length: 14 residues. Looked up from germline, CDR1 is LNHDA and CDR2 is SQIVND (reference sequence). The CDR3 loop reads CASRTSGSSYEQYF. CDR3 DNA sequence: TGTGCCAGTAGGACTAGCGGAAGCTCCTACGAGCAGTACTTC.

V and J are TRBV2 and TRBJ2-1; possibly TRBD2 for D (6 bases). The germline V gene encodes CDR1 SNHLY and CDR2 FYNNEI. The CDR3 sequence is 13 residues long. V lost 2 bases, J lost 10 bases, and 12 bases lay in between. DNA for the CDR3: TGTGCCAGCAGTGAAAGGGAGGCGTCAGAGCAGTTCTTC. It yields the protein CASSEREASEQFF.

The chain joins TRBV2 to TRBJ1-5, with no clear D. Germline CDR1 and CDR2: SNHLY and FYNNEI. CDR3 length: 16 amino acids. V lost 1 base to trimming and J lost 0 bases, with 10 bases between them. In nucleotides, the CDR3 is TGTGCCAGCAGTGAAGTTGGAGGGTATAGCAATCAGCCCCAGCATTTT. Its protein product is CASSEVGGYSNQPQHF.

This sequence joins TRBV20-1 and TRBJ1-1; D is uncertain. The CDR3 loop spans 11 amino acids. From germline, CDR1 is DFQATT and CDR2 SNEGSKA (reference sequence). Trimming cost V 3 bases and J 4 bases, with 6 bases left between them. CDR3 coding DNA: TGCAGTGCTAGGGCGGGCACTGAAGCTTTCTTT. This codes for CSARAGTEAFF.

The genes are TRBV5-1 and TRBJ2-3; D is possibly TRBD1 (8 bases). The CDR3 spans 14 residues. The germline V gene encodes CDR1 SGHRS and CDR2 YFSETQ. Trimming cost V 1 base and J 5 bases, with 11 bases left between them. The CDR3 DNA is TGCGCCAGCAGCTTGAACAGGGGGGGAGATACGCAGTATTTT. Residues: CASSLNRGGDTQYF.

This chain uses TRBV19 with TRBJ1-5, with 9 bases matching TRBD1. The ends lost 6 bases at V and 4 bases at J; junction bases unmatched: 7. Germline values: CDR1 LNHDA, CDR2 SQIVND (reference sequence). The CDR3 extends over 15 amino acids. CDR3 in amino acids: CASRVTGGYNQPQHF. The CDR3 DNA sequence: TGTGCCAGTAGAGTCACAGGGGGCTATAATCAGCCCCAGCATTTT.

The chain recombines TRBV4-3 with TRBJ1-2; D gene unclear. Germline V gives CDR1 LGHNA, CDR2 YSLEER. This CDR3 spans 13 amino acids. Trimming pared 7 bases from V and 12 bases from J, leaving 21 bases between. CDR3 in DNA: TGCGCCAGCACCACTCAAGTCGGATCAGGCCACACCTTC. Its protein is CASTTQVGSGHTF.

V usage is TRBV5-1 and J usage is TRBJ1-2, with a weak D call TRBD1 (5 bases). CDR3 length: 14 residues. The germline CDR1 and CDR2 sequences are SGHRS and YFSETQ. Trimming removed 7 bases at V and 8 bases at J, with 21 bases between. The CDR3 here is CASSTYRGEGGYTF. The CDR3 nucleotides read TGCGCCAGCTCAACCTACCGAGGGGAGGGCGGCTACACCTTC. Variable domain in full (rest from reference TRBV5-1 and TRBJ1-2): KAGVTQTPRYLIKTRGQQVTLSCSPISGHRSVSWYQQTPGQGLQFLFEYFSETQRNKGNFPGRFSGRQFSNSRSEMNVSTLELGDSALYLCASSTYRGEGGYTFGSGTRLTVV.

The chain has TRBV4-3 and TRBJ1-1, with D maybe TRBD1 (5 bases). V lost 1 base and J lost 2, with 11 bases in between. The germline V gene encodes CDR1 LGHNA and CDR2 YSLEER. CDR3 length equals 15 residues. The CDR3 is CASSQGGGINTEAFF. Written as DNA, the CDR3 is TGCGCCAGCAGCCAAGGTGGGGGGATAAACACTGAAGCTTTCTTT.